This TCR beta chain was retrieved from a study of chemoradiotherapy in HPV16-positive cancers. Study as a whole: Candidate HPV-specific clones and shared TCR motifs came from a couple of HPV16-positive patients.

Study-level points and caveats: The functional HPV-specific definition rests on just a couple of HPV16-positive patients. Non-HPV-specific T cells did not expand in tumors during treatment, whereas candidate HPV-specific clones and E7-related motifs did.

TCRdb's table, derived via immunoSEQ multiplex PCR, lists solely in-frame clones and lacks some. The sample contains more than 900 clones, 91% of which appear only once. Germline V gene sequence: CDR1 SGHVS, CDR2 FNYEAQ. This CDR3 spans 16 amino acids. V was pared by 3 bases and J by 0 bases, with 14 bases between. In regard to this clone: The antigen remains unidentified.

Over chemoradiotherapy, repertoires were sampled more than once. The input for sequencing was tumor tissue, taken from a patient who underwent chemoradiotherapy. This sequence joins TRBV7-6 and TRBJ1-1, with a tentative D call TRBD1 (5 bases). The TCR was taken from a human donor with HPV-associated anogenital cancer. CDR3 amino acids: CASSFGGGALNTEAFF. CDR3 bases: TGTGCCAGCAGCTTTGGGGGGGGAGCTTTGAACACTGAAGCTTTCTTT.